This TCR beta chain was recorded in a study of post-analysis software for immune sequencing data (dated by TCRdb to between 2014 and 2017). Notes on the research overall: Recorded disease courses included relapsing-remitting, secondary progressive and progressive-relapsing multiple sclerosis, with some patients lacking subtype annotation. The multiple sclerosis patient repertoires were compared with about a dozen previously published healthy control repertoires from donors aged about 6 to 28 years. A subset of samples was prepared in parallel using single-end sample barcoding, then pooled and co-amplified after Illumina adapter ligation.

At the junction V is shortened by 9 bases and J by 8 bases, with 14 bases in between. Counted from cysteine to phenylalanine, this CDR3 has 12 amino acids. This entry keeps only the CDR3 DNA: 36 bases, framed from base 1. Study-wide findings and limitations: A handful of TRBV segments, including TRBV5-6, TRBV5-1 and TRBV20-1, were significantly more frequent in patients than controls. The control group was slightly older than the multiple sclerosis patient group. Direct clustering with F measure showed strong co-clustering of samples prepared in the same batch, prompting a batch-effect correction. Multiple sclerosis patients had significantly lower normalized Chao1 diversity than controls, a result that suggests substantial peripheral T-cell clonal expansion.

To demonstrate the VDJtools post-analysis software, TCR beta repertoires were profiled from the peripheral blood of some 12 young patients with multiple sclerosis. The patients with multiple sclerosis were children and adolescents between roughly 6 and 15 years of age. Libraries came from PCR. This sample was sequenced with an Illumina HiSeq 2500. To reduce PCR and sequencing biases, unique molecular identifiers were built into the TCR beta cDNA libraries. Some 500,000 cDNA molecules were obtained for every 1 to 10 million input T cells, so each molecule roughly corresponded to one T cell. Patient libraries were prepared and sequenced with the same protocol used for the earlier healthy control dataset. Samples belonging to the same batch were prepared together, multiplexed and sequenced on a shared HiSeq lane. In the paper's pipeline: Raw barcoded reads were processed with MIGEC, discarding single-read molecular identifier groups before consensus assembly and CDR3 extraction. Clonotype tables were post-analysed with VDJtools, normalizing diversity by down-sampling all datasets to the smallest sample size. Repertoire overlap clustering matched CDR3 amino acid but not nucleotide sequences to correct batch-related cross-sample contamination. TCRdb reanalyzed the raw reads on its own, using fastp at Q25 for trimming and MiXCR for clone calling, and kept in-frame beta chains. Rows are combined by CDR3 protein, so each entry shows the most common genes and DNA. The V and J calls were determined by TCRdb, not by the authors. The sample table holds about 820,000 distinct CDR3 sequences, of which about 50% were seen once. The ten biggest clones cover 4.6% of the sample.

In the case of this clonotype: The antigen this receptor binds is unknown. Qualities for individual bases were not recorded, and no much larger clone is one base off.

Sequenced sample: blood. This chain is built from TRBV12-3 or TRBV12-4 and TRBJ2-1; TRBD1 is a possible D gene, resting on 6 matching bases. This receptor was taken from a girl aged 10 to 17 with multiple sclerosis. The CDR3 region: CASRTGIHEQFF. The DNA sequence is TGTGCCAGTAGAACAGGGATCCATGAGCAGTTCTTC.